This record covers a single T cell receptor (beta chain). What it binds is unknown. The CDR3 length is 15 residues. Germline-derived CDR1 and CDR2 are LNHNV and YYDKDF (reference sequence). V lost 0 bases to trimming and J lost 5 bases, with 13 bases between them. The sample comes from a study of beta chain features in type 1 diabetes. Study information: Sorted cells from all samples, numbering almost 110 million, were examined.

Study conclusions and caveats: Moderate yet significant TCRB CDR3 shortening was seen in Type 1 diabetes patients in all four CD4+ subsets. In comparison with healthy donors, patients had naive, central memory and Treg TCRB repertoires that appeared more similar.

Expressed TCRB transcripts got sequenced, as all isolated RNA was reverse transcribed. A few million reads were obtained on average from naive, central memory and regulatory T cell samples. Produced via immunoSEQ multiplex PCR; TCRdb's table is partial and in-frame only. The sample carries 250,000 to 300,000 clones, roughly 24% recorded once. The V gene is TRBV15, the J gene TRBJ2-5, with D unresolved. Sequencing was done on a sample of naive CD4+ T cells from blood. The TCR sequence derives from a woman aged 30 to 39 with type 1 diabetes. In DNA, the CDR3 is TGTGCCACCAGCAGAGATCTAGGCAGAGAGGAGACCCAGTACTTC. This codes for CATSRDLGREETQYF. Supplemented by reference TRBV15 and TRBJ2-5, the full variable domain reads DAMVIQNPRYQVTQFGKPVTLSCSQTLNHNVMYWYQQKSSQAPKLLFHYYDKDFNNEADTPDNFQSRRPNTSFCFLDIRSPGLGDTAMYLCATSRDLGREETQYFGPGTRLLVL.